This TCR beta chain is drawn from a study of technical replicates of blood from a handful of donors. This clone was observed a few times. The method was immunoSEQ multiplex PCR; TCRdb's version includes in-frame clones alone and lacks a portion of them. This table holds over 70,000 clones, more than 90% found once. V was clipped by 6 bases and J by 3 bases, with 11 bases between them. The CDR3 totals 13 residues. Germline CDR1 MNHEY, CDR2 SVGAGI. The chain uses TRBV6-5 and TRBJ1-1; TRBD1 might be the D (5 bases). This TCR was recovered from a human donor in good health. Material: T cells isolated from PBMCs. The CDR3 loop reads CASRGPTDTEAFF. The CDR3 DNA reads TGTGCCAGCAGGGGGCCGACGGACACTGAAGCTTTCTTT.